Shown below are 30 T cell receptor beta chains from a single sample sequenced in a study of response to subunit inactivated influenza vaccine. MiXCR was run by TCRdb on the RT-PCR reads, yielding one entry per CDR3 protein. The sample has 530,000 or so distinct CDR3 sequences, about 12% seen once. The sample here was PBMCs from blood, taken on the day of vaccination. Receptors were obtained from a man between 45 and 60 years old who received an inactivated influenza vaccine.

J is TRBJ2-1 and V is TRBV18; tentative D call: TRBD2 (6 bases). CDR3 length: 15 residues. V lost 3 bases, J lost 6 bases, and 15 bases lay in between. Germline loops: CDR1 KGHSH, CDR2 LQKENI. CDR3 sequence: CASSPLAKSSNEQFF. The CDR3 DNA is TGTGCCAGCTCACCCCTAGCGAAGTCGAGCAATGAGCAGTTCTTC.

V usage is TRBV2 and J usage is TRBJ2-4; a weak D match, TRBD2 (6 bases). CDR1 and CDR2 from the germline V gene are SNHLY and FYNNEI. Trimming cost V 6 bases and J 8 bases, with 14 bases left between them. This CDR3 is built from 13 residues. In DNA, the CDR3 is TGTGCCAGCAGCCCCTCCGGGGGTTACATTCAGTACTTC. Translation gives CASSPSGGYIQYF.

This clonotype was observed a handful of times. This chain links TRBV29-1 with TRBJ2-7; 9 bases are shared with TRBD2. Germline-derived CDR1 and CDR2 are SQVTM and ANQGSEA. The CDR3 consists of 13 residues. V trimming: 7 bases; J trimming: 0 bases; junction bases outside the gene matches: 4. The CDR3 protein is CSAGSGSSYEQYF. In nucleotides, the CDR3 is TGCAGCGCAGGTAGCGGGAGCTCCTACGAGCAGTACTTC.

This rearrangement joins TRBV20-1 to TRBJ1-1, with 7 nucleotides matching TRBD1. CDR3 length: 14 amino acids. Per the germline V gene, CDR1 is DFQATT and CDR2 is SNEGSKA (reference sequence). Unmatched junction bases numbered 4, after V lost 2 bases and J lost 1 base. Here the CDR3 DNA reads TGCAGTGCTAGACCCTGGGACAGGAACACTGAAGCTTTCTTT. Protein product: CSARPWDRNTEAFF.

This clonotype was found a few times. The chain couples TRBV6-5 to TRBJ2-1, with TRBD2 matching over 8 bases. The CDR3 extends over 16 amino acids. V lost 0 bases, J lost 3 bases, and 4 bases stayed unmatched. Per germline, CDR1 MNHEY and CDR2 SVGAGI. The CDR3 protein is CASSYSGGGRYNEQFF. In nucleotides, the CDR3 is TGTGCCAGCAGTTACTCGGGCGGGGGGCGCTACAATGAGCAGTTCTTC.

This clonotype occurred a few times. The chain links TRBV21-1 to TRBJ2-7; the table's D call TRBD2 went unverified against the DNA. TRBV21-1 is a pseudogene locus. This CDR3 is 12 amino acids long. The CDR3 bases are TGTGCCAGCTCCAGGGGAGGGAACGAGCAGTACTTC. Encoded protein: CASSRGGNEQYF.

This clonotype was counted a few times. The V and J genes are TRBV24-1 and TRBJ1-2; D is perhaps TRBD1 (5 bases). The V end was cut by 2 bases, the J end by 2 bases, with 8 bases between. From germline, CDR1 is KGHDR and CDR2 SFDVKD. The CDR3 is 14 amino acids. In DNA, the CDR3 is TGTGCCACCAGTGATTGGGACGGAAACTATGGCTACACCTTC. It encodes CATSDWDGNYGYTF.

There are a few counts of this clonotype. V is TRBV4-2 and J is TRBJ2-3, with 11 bases matching TRBD2. The CDR3 sequence is 19 residues long. V lost 1 base to trimming and J lost 0 bases; unmatched junction nucleotides: 9. The germline CDR1 and CDR2 sequences are LGHNA and YNFKEQ. CDR3 sequence (DNA): TGTGCCAGCAGCCAAGTTACCACTAGCGGGAGTTCTAGCACAGATACGCAGTATTTT. It codes for CASSQVTTSGSSSTDTQYF.

The chain employs TRBV4-1 and TRBJ2-5; 9 bases line up with TRBD1. The length of the CDR3 is 21 residues. V gave up 4 bases and J gave up 1 base; unmatched junction bases: 22. CDR1 MGHRA and CDR2 YSYEKL come from the germline V gene. The CDR3 sequence is CASSPGPGQGRVAGLQETQYF. The CDR3 region has the DNA TGCGCCAGCAGCCCAGGCCCGGGACAGGGACGGGTAGCGGGCCTCCAAGAGACCCAGTACTTC.

This clonotype came up a few times. The chain employs TRBV12-3 or TRBV12-4 and TRBJ2-7; TRBD2 aligns across 11 bases. This CDR3 comprises 14 residues. V gave up 7 bases and J gave up 1 base; unmatched junction bases: 3. The CDR3 bases are TGTGCCAGCAACCCTAGCGGGAGGTCCTACGAGCAGTACTTC. It is translated as CASNPSGRSYEQYF.

In this sample, this clonotype turned up a few times. This chain connects TRBV20-1 to TRBJ2-4; 8 bases line up with TRBD2. Germline CDR1 and CDR2: DFQATT and SNEGSKA (reference sequence). This CDR3 spans 13 amino acids. J lost 6 bases, V lost 5 bases, and 6 bases had no gene match. DNA of the CDR3: TGCAGTGCTCCGGGGGGGCCGCCAAACATTCAGTACTTC. As protein: CSAPGGPPNIQYF.

This chain joins TRBV2 and TRBJ2-1; 14 nucleotides match TRBD2. The CDR3 has 17 amino acids. CDR1 SNHLY and CDR2 FYNNEI come from the germline V gene. V lost 7 bases to trimming and J lost 6 bases; unmatched junction nucleotides: 11. The CDR3 region has the DNA TGTGCCAGCAAATTCGAATTGACTAGCGGGAGGGCCAATGAGCAGTTCTTC. Amino acid sequence: CASKFELTSGRANEQFF.

The V and J genes are TRBV14 and TRBJ2-5; 9 bases agree with TRBD1. Germline loops: CDR1 SGHDN, CDR2 FVKESK. V shed 4 bases, J shed 5 bases, and the junction held 5 bases outside the gene matches. The CDR3 is 14 residues long. The DNA of the CDR3 is TGTGCCAGCAGCCCTACAGGGGGCGTGGAGACCCAGTACTTC. As protein: CASSPTGGVETQYF.

The chain employs TRBV24-1 and TRBJ2-1; 7 bases line up with TRBD2. The length of the CDR3 is 13 residues. CDR1 KGHDR and CDR2 SFDVKD come from the germline V gene. V was pared by 10 bases and J by 1 base, with 3 bases of the junction left unmatched. CDR3 DNA sequence: TGTGCCACGGGGGGGATTTCCTACAATGAGCAGTTCTTC. Encoded protein: CATGGISYNEQFF.

The sample holds a few counts of this clonotype. The chain employs TRBV11-2 and TRBJ2-3; D remains unclear. V was cut by 3 bases and J by 1 base, with 11 bases left in between. Germline CDR1 reads SGHAT; CDR2 reads FQNNGV. CDR3 size: 15 residues. The CDR3 here is CASSFLLVGTDTQYF. The CDR3 nucleotides read TGTGCCAGCAGCTTTTTACTGGTCGGCACAGATACGCAGTATTTT. Looking up the rest from reference TRBV11-2 and TRBJ2-3 gives the full variable domain: EAGVAQSPRYKIIEKRQSVAFWCNPISGHATLYWYQQILGQGPKLLIQFQNNGVVDDSQLPKDRFSAERLKGVDSTLKIQPAKLEDSAVYLCASSFLLVGTDTQYFGPGTRLTVL.

The chain recombines TRBV28 with TRBJ2-7; D is unclear. This CDR3 contains 11 residues. The V end lost 8 bases, the J end lost 1 base, and 6 bases lay between the germline ends. CDR1 MDHEN and CDR2 SYDVKM come from the germline V gene. CDR3 nucleotide sequence: TGTGCCAGCGACTCTTCCTACGAGCAGTACTTC. Translating it yields CASDSSYEQYF.

This clonotype showed up many times. The chain recombines TRBV5-1 with TRBJ2-1, with D unclear. Germline V gives CDR1 SGHRS, CDR2 YFSETQ. Trimming removed 1 base at V and 6 bases at J, with 5 bases between. The CDR3 is made up of 12 amino acids. DNA of the CDR3: TGCGCCAGCAGCTTGTTCCCCAATGAGCAGTTCTTC. Its translation is CASSLFPNEQFF.

In this sample, this clonotype turned up many times. This chain links TRBV5-1 with TRBJ2-3, with D maybe TRBD1 (5 bases). V dropped 7 bases and J dropped 0 bases, with 12 bases sitting between them. The CDR3 sequence is 14 residues long. The V gene's germline CDR1 is SGHRS and CDR2 YFSETQ. The CDR3: CASRGQRSTDTQYF. CDR3 nucleotides: TGCGCCAGCCGCGGACAAAGAAGCACAGATACGCAGTATTTT. Looking up the rest from reference TRBV5-1 and TRBJ2-3 gives the full variable domain: KAGVTQTPRYLIKTRGQQVTLSCSPISGHRSVSWYQQTPGQGLQFLFEYFSETQRNKGNFPGRFSGRQFSNSRSEMNVSTLELGDSALYLCASRGQRSTDTQYFGPGTRLTVL.

J is TRBJ1-1 and V is TRBV5-5, with D tentatively TRBD1 (6 bases). Per the germline V gene, CDR1 is SGHKS and CDR2 is YYEKEE (reference sequence). This CDR3 is built from 13 residues. V was pared by 5 bases and J by 2 bases, with 10 bases between. CDR3 nucleotides: TGTGCCAGCAGTAGGGGGTTTAACACTGAAGCTTTCTTT. Protein sequence: CASSRGFNTEAFF.

This clonotype was seen a few times. The chain employs TRBV4-3 and TRBJ1-4; the D is unclear. V dropped 0 bases and J dropped 4 bases, with 9 bases sitting between them. The germline CDR1 and CDR2 sequences are LGHNA and YSLEER. The CDR3 has 15 amino acids. The CDR3 loop is CASSQEWSHNEKLFF. As DNA, the CDR3 is TGCGCCAGCAGCCAAGAATGGAGCCATAATGAAAAACTGTTTTTT.

This clonotype was seen a handful of times. The chain joins TRBV2 to TRBJ2-5; D might be TRBD2 (6 bases). This CDR3 contains 13 residues. From germline, CDR1 is SNHLY and CDR2 FYNNEI. Trimming stripped 11 bases from V and 5 bases from J, with 18 bases between. The CDR3 loop reads CAGRDFFGETQYF. CDR3 sequence (DNA): TGTGCCGGTCGGGACTTTTTCGGTGAGACCCAGTACTTC.

The chain combines TRBV9 with TRBJ2-7; no clear D. This CDR3 has 13 amino acids. CDR1 and CDR2 from the germline V gene are SGDLS and YYNGEE. Trimming removed 0 bases from V and 3 bases from J, with 7 bases in between. The CDR3 DNA is TGTGCCAGCAGCGTAGACCCGTTCTACGAGCAGTACTTC. As protein: CASSVDPFYEQYF.

This clonotype was counted at least ten times. This chain joins TRBV15 and TRBJ1-1; D is perhaps TRBD1 (5 bases). V lost 0 bases to trimming and J lost 4 bases, with 9 bases between them. CDR3 length equals 14 residues. Germline lookup yields CDR1 LNHNV and CDR2 YYDKDF (reference sequence). The CDR3 region has the DNA TGTGCCACCAGCAGAGAGGGGCGAAGCACTGAAGCTTTCTTT. Translated: CATSREGRSTEAFF.

The V and J genes are TRBV6-2 or TRBV6-3 and TRBJ2-3; D remains ambiguous. CDR1 and CDR2 from the germline V gene are MNHEY and SVGEGT. The CDR3 runs 14 residues. V lost 7 bases and J 0 bases, leaving 11 bases between the germline ends. This chain's CDR3 is CASKSLDSTDTQYF. In DNA, the CDR3 is TGTGCCAGCAAATCACTGGACAGCACAGATACGCAGTATTTT.

The sample holds a few counts of this clonotype. The genes are TRBV5-6 and TRBJ2-1; D remains ambiguous. Germline V lookup: CDR1 SGHDT, CDR2 YYEEEE. This CDR3 has 15 amino acids. V lost 2 bases and J lost 5, with 14 bases in between. CDR3 DNA: TGTGCCAGCAGCTTATTAGCAGAGGTTCACAATGAGCAGTTCTTC. It codes for CASSLLAEVHNEQFF.

The chain employs TRBV12-3 or TRBV12-4 and TRBJ2-2; tentatively, D is TRBD1 (6 bases). CDR3 length: 15 amino acids. V shed 6 bases and J shed 3 bases, with 14 bases lying between them. CDR3 in amino acids: CASRIQGPYTGELFF. In DNA, the CDR3 is TGTGCCAGCAGAATCCAGGGGCCCTACACCGGGGAGCTGTTTTTT.

This chain connects TRBV12-3 or TRBV12-4 to TRBJ2-7; 7 bases agree with TRBD1. J was trimmed by 2 bases and V by 6 bases; bases with no gene match: 10. This CDR3 spans 15 amino acids. In nucleotides, the CDR3 is TGTGCCAGCAGCCTAGGACAGGAGCCTACCTACGAGCAGTACTTC. It specifies CASSLGQEPTYEQYF.

This clonotype was found a few times. The chain recombines TRBV4-3 with TRBJ2-3, with 7 bases fitting TRBD1. The germline gives CDR1 LGHNA, CDR2 YSLEER. V trimming: 4 bases; J trimming: 0 bases; junction bases outside the gene matches: 7. CDR3 length: 16 amino acids. The CDR3 is CASSRSGQTSTDTQYF. In DNA form, the CDR3 reads TGCGCCAGCAGCCGCTCGGGACAGACTAGCACAGATACGCAGTATTTT.

This clonotype was observed a few times. The chain joins TRBV20-1 to TRBJ2-7, with 10 bases fitting TRBD1. The CDR3 has 15 residues. Germline values: CDR1 DFQATT, CDR2 SNEGSKA (reference sequence). V dropped 0 bases and J dropped 2; count of bases not matched to a gene: 4. CDR3 in amino acids: CSARDQGTGAYEQYF. DNA of the CDR3: TGCAGTGCTAGAGATCAAGGGACAGGGGCCTACGAGCAGTACTTC.

This clonotype was detected a few times. The rearrangement joins TRBV12-3 or TRBV12-4 to TRBJ2-7; TRBD1 aligns across 8 bases. The junction had 2 bases not matched to a gene; V was cut back by 6 bases and J by 4 bases. There are 12 residues in the CDR3. The CDR3 DNA is TGTGCCAGCAGGGGACAGGTTTACGAGCAGTACTTC. Translated: CASRGQVYEQYF.